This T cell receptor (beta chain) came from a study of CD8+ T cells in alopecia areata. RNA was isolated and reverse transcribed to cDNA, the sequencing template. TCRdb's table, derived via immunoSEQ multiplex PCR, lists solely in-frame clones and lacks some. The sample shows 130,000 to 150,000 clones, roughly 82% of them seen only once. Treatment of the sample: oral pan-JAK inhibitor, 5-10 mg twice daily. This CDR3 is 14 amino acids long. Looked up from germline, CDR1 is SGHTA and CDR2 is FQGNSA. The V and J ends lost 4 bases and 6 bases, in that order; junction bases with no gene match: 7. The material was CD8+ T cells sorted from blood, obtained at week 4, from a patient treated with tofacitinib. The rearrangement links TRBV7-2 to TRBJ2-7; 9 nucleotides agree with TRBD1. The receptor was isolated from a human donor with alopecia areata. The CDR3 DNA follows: TGTGCCAGCAGCTCGGACAGGGGTGTGGTCGAGCAGTACTTC. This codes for CASSSDRGVVEQYF.